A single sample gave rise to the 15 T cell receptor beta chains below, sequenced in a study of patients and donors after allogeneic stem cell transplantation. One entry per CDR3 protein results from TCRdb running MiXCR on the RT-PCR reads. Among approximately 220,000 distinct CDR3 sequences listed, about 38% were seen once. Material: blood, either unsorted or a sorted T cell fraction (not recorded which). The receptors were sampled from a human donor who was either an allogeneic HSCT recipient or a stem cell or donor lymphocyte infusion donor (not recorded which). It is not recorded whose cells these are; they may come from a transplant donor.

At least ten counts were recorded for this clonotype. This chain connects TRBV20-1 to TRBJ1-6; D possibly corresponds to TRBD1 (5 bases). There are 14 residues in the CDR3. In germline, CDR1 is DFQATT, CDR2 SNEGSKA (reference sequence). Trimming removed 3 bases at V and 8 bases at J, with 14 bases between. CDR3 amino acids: CSARQAGGDSPLHF. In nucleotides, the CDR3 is TGCAGTGCTAGGCAGGCGGGGGGTGATTCACCCCTCCACTTT.

The CDR3 DNA follows: TGTGCCAGCAGTGCCCCGGACAGTGGGGATGAAAAACTGTTTTTT. Protein sequence: CASSAPDSGDEKLFF. J is TRBJ1-4 and V is TRBV28, with a weak D call TRBD1 (6 bases). The CDR3 spans 15 residues. Germline V gene data show CDR1 as MDHEN and CDR2 as SYDVKM. V shed 5 bases and J shed 6 bases, with 16 bases lying between them.

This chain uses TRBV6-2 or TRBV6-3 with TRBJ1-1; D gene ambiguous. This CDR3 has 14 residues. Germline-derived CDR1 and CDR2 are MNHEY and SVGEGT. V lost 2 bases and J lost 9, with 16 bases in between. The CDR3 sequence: CASSYQDGQTQAFF. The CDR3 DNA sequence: TGTGCCAGCAGTTACCAGGACGGGCAGACTCAAGCTTTCTTT.

CDR3 residues: CAISRVDGGNTIYF. The CDR3 DNA reads TGTGCCATCAGCCGCGTGGACGGAGGAAACACCATATATTTT. The V and J genes are TRBV10-3 and TRBJ1-3; D is unclear. This CDR3 contains 14 residues. The germline V gene encodes CDR1 ENHRY and CDR2 SYGVKD. Trimming shortened V by 6 bases and J by 4 bases, and 13 bases separated the two germline ends.

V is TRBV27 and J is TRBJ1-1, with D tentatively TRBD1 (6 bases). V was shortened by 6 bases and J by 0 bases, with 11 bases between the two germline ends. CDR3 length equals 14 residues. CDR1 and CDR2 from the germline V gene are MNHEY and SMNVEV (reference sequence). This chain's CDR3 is CASRPGQLNTEAFF. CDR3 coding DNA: TGTGCCAGCAGACCCGGACAGTTGAACACTGAAGCTTTCTTT.

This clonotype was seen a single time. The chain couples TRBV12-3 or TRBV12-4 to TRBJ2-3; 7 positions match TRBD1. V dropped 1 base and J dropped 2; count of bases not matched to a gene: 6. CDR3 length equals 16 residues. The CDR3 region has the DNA TGTGCCAGCAGTTTAGACAACAGGGGAGCCACAGATACGCAGTATTTT. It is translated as CASSLDNRGATDTQYF.

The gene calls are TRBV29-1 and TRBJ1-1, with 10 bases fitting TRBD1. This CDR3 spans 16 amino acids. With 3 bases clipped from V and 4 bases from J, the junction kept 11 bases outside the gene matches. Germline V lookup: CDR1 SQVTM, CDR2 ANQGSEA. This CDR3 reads CSVESGQGVLGTEAFF. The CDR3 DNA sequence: TGCAGCGTTGAGTCTGGACAGGGGGTCCTCGGCACTGAAGCTTTCTTT.

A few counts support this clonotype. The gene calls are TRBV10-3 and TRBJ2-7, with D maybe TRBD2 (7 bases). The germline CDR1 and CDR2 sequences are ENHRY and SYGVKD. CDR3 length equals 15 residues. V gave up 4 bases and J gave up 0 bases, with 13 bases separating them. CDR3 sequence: CAISVRGRVSYEQYF. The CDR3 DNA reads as TGTGCCATCAGTGTTAGGGGGAGGGTCTCCTACGAGCAGTACTTC.

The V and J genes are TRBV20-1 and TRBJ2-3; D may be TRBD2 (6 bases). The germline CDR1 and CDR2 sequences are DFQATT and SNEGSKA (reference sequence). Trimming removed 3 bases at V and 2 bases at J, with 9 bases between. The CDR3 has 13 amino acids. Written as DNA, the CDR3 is TGCAGTGCTAGGGGACTCGACACAGATACGCAGTATTTT. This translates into CSARGLDTDTQYF.

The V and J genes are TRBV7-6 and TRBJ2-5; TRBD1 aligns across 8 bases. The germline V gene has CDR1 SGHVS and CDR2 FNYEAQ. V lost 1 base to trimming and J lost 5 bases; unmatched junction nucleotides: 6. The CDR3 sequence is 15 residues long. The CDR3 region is CASSLGTGLRETQYF. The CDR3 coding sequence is TGTGCCAGCAGCTTAGGGACAGGGTTACGGGAGACCCAGTACTTC.

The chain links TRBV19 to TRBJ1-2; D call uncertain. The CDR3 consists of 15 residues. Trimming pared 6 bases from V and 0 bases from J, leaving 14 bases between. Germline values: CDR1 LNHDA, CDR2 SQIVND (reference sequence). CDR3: CASRPTAPSNYGYTF. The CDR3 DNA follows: TGTGCCAGTAGACCAACCGCCCCTTCTAACTATGGCTACACCTTC.

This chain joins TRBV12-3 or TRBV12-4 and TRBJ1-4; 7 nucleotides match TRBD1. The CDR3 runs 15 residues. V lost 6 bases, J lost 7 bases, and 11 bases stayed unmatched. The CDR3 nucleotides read TGTGCCAGCAGCCCAGGGGGGTACGTTGGTGAAAAACTGTTTTTT. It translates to CASSPGGYVGEKLFF.

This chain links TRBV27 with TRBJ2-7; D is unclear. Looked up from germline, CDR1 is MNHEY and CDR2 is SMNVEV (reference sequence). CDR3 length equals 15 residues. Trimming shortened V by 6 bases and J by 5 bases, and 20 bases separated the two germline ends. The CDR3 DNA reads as TGTGCCAGCAGGTCGCTCACCACGGGTCACCACGAGCAGTACTTC. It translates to CASRSLTTGHHEQYF.

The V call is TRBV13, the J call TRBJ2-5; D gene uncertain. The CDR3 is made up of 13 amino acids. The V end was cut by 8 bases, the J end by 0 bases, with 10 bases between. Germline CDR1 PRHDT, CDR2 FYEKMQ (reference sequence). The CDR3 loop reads CASGLYDQETQYF. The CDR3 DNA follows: TGTGCCAGCGGATTGTACGACCAAGAGACCCAGTACTTC.

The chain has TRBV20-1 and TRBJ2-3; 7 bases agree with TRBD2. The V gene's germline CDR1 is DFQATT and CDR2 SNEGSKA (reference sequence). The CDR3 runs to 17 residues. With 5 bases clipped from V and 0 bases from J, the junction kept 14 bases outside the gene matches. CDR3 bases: TGCAGTGCTGGGCGAGGACTAGGCGGGACTAGCACAGATACGCAGTATTTT. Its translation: CSAGRGLGGTSTDTQYF.